This T cell receptor (beta chain) derives from a study of CD8 T cells in Susac syndrome. V was clipped by 7 bases and J by 5 bases, with 23 bases between them. Per germline, CDR1 MDHEN and CDR2 SYDVKM. The CDR3 sequence is 16 residues long. With regard to this clonotype: Its target is not known.

The RNA input was about 0.5 to 1 ug, and it was reverse transcribed with random hexamers. Multiplex PCR with immunoSEQ amplified the TCR beta CDR3 across 54 Vbeta and 13 Jbeta. TCRdb recomputed calls from the immunoSEQ multiplex PCR reads with MiXCR, one row per CDR3 protein. The table records approximately 280,000 distinct CDR3 sequences, about 85% of them present only once. The CD8+ and CD4+ T cells were negatively isolated, with the TEMRA cells enriched by FACS. Study-wide results and limits: The study conceded that its TCR sequencing and HLA analysis involved relatively few individuals.

The chain joins TRBV28 to TRBJ1-1; D is uncertain. The material sequenced was CD8+ T cells from PBMCs. The receptor comes from a human donor with multiple sclerosis. The CDR3 is CASIRVGGPGETEAFF. The CDR3 DNA reads as TGTGCCAGCATCCGAGTGGGAGGGCCGGGAGAGACTGAAGCTTTCTTT.